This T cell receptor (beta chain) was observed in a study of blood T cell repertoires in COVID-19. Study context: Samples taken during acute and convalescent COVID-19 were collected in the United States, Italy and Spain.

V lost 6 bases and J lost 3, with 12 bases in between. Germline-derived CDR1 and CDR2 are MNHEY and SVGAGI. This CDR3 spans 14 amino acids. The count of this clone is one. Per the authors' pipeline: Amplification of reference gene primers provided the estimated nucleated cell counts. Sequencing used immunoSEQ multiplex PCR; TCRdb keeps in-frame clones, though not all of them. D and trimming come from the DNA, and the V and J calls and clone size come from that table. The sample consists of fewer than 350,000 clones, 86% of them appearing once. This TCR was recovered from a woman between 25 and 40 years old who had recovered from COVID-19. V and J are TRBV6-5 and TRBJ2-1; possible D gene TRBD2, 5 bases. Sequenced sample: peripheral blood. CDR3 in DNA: TGTGCCAGCAGGTATAATCGGGGCTACAATGAGCAGTTCTTC. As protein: CASRYNRGYNEQFF.